These 11 T cell receptor beta chains were all obtained from the same sample, sequenced in a study of T cell responses to AZD1222 COVID-19 vaccine. The method was immunoSEQ multiplex PCR; TCRdb's version includes in-frame clones alone and lacks a portion of them. The sample lists about 94,000 clones, 75% to 90% seen once, with 4.5% in the top ten. The sample consisted of peripheral blood, taken 28 days after the second AZD1222 dose. These receptors were obtained from an adult who received the AZD1222 COVID-19 vaccine.

This clone was observed once. V is TRBV28 and J is TRBJ1-4; D gene uncertain. V shed 7 bases and J shed 7 bases, with 13 bases lying between them. The CDR3 runs 13 residues. Germline V gene lookup returns CDR1 MDHEN and CDR2 SYDVKM. CDR3 sequence reads: CASMVSAGEKLFF. The CDR3 coding sequence is TGTGCCAGCATGGTATCCGCGGGTGAAAAACTGTTTTTT.

This clone was counted between two and nine times. The rearrangement uses TRBV11-2 and TRBJ2-5, with D hard to call. This CDR3 is built from 15 residues. Germline CDR1 reads SGHAT; CDR2 reads FQNNGV. Trimming took off 7 bases at V and 0 bases at J, with 15 bases between the two ends. The CDR3 here is CASTRLLRNQETQYF. CDR3 sequence (DNA): TGTGCCAGCACCCGATTGCTGCGGAACCAAGAGACCCAGTACTTC.

This sequence joins TRBV10-1 and TRBJ1-5; D remains unclear. The ends were cut back, 5 bases at V and 2 bases at J, with 13 bases in the middle. The CDR3 length is 15 residues. Looked up from germline, CDR1 is WNHNN and CDR2 is SYGVQD (reference sequence). The chain's CDR3 is CASSWGQRGNQPQHF. The CDR3 coding sequence is TGCGCCAGCAGTTGGGGTCAGAGGGGCAATCAGCCCCAGCATTTT.

V gene TRBV7-2 combines with J gene TRBJ1-2, with D perhaps TRBD1 (6 bases). Trimming took off 5 bases at V and 8 bases at J, with 12 bases between the two ends. This CDR3 is 12 amino acids long. From germline, CDR1 is SGHTA and CDR2 FQGNSA. The CDR3 loop reads CASSLDSKGYTF. The CDR3 DNA follows: TGTGCCAGCAGCCTGGACAGTAAGGGCTACACCTTC.

This chain connects TRBV5-1 to TRBJ2-7, with TRBD2 matching 11 bases. The J segment lost 8 bases and the V segment lost 0 bases, leaving 7 bases of the junction unmatched. CDR3 size: 15 residues. Germline CDR1 reads SGHRS; CDR2 reads YFSETQ. The CDR3 DNA reads TGCGCCAGCAGCTTGGCGCCGACTAGCGGGGACAAGCAGTACTTC. Its protein product is CASSLAPTSGDKQYF. Combining the CDR3 with reference TRBV5-1 and TRBJ2-7 gives the whole variable domain KAGVTQTPRYLIKTRGQQVTLSCSPISGHRSVSWYQQTPGQGLQFLFEYFSETQRNKGNFPGRFSGRQFSNSRSEMNVSTLELGDSALYLCASSLAPTSGDKQYFGPGTRLTVT.

Ten or more counts support this clone. This chain uses TRBV2 with TRBJ1-2; tentative D call: TRBD1 (6 bases). Trimming pared 0 bases from V and 4 bases from J, leaving 12 bases between. Germline loops: CDR1 SNHLY, CDR2 FYNNEI. The CDR3 loop spans 15 amino acids. The CDR3 region is CASSEAAGASYGYTF. DNA of the CDR3: TGTGCCAGCAGTGAAGCCGCAGGGGCAAGCTATGGCTACACCTTC.

The genes are TRBV27 and TRBJ2-2; D is possibly TRBD1 (5 bases). V was clipped by 7 bases and J by 6 bases, with 27 bases between them. CDR1 is MNHEY and CDR2 is SMNVEV in the germline V gene (reference sequence). The length of the CDR3 is 18 residues. The CDR3 loop is CASTLGWGQRGMAGELFF. CDR3 coding DNA: TGTGCCAGCACCCTGGGCTGGGGCCAGAGAGGAATGGCCGGGGAGCTGTTTTTT.

V gene TRBV19 combines with J gene TRBJ1-1; D ambiguous. Germline CDR1 and CDR2: LNHDA and SQIVND (reference sequence). With 8 bases removed from V and 1 base from J, the gap between germline ends came to 14 bases. The CDR3 sequence is 14 residues long. In DNA form, the CDR3 reads TGTGCCAGTTCCCCCCCAAGGGAGAACACTGAAGCTTTCTTT. It yields the protein CASSPPRENTEAFF.

The chain carries TRBV6-2 or TRBV6-3 and TRBJ2-7; 14 bases line up with TRBD2. The CDR3 has 17 amino acids. Trimming removed 1 base from V and 6 bases from J; junction bases left unmatched: 8. Germline V gene data show CDR1 as MNHEY and CDR2 as SVGEGT. CDR3 nucleotide sequence: TGTGCCAGCAGTTACTTCGCGGGACTAGCGGGAGACAGCGAGCAGTACTTC. This sequence encodes CASSYFAGLAGDSEQYF.

V and J are TRBV28 and TRBJ2-7; D gene unclear. Between the trimmed V and J ends, which lost 3 bases and 1 base, there was a span of 10 bases. This CDR3 is built from 14 residues. Germline loops: CDR1 MDHEN, CDR2 SYDVKM. Here the CDR3 reads CASSLVGGSYEQYF. CDR3 coding DNA: TGTGCCAGCAGTTTGGTCGGCGGTTCCTACGAGCAGTACTTC.

The chain combines TRBV18 with TRBJ1-4, with 7 bases identical to TRBD1. CDR3 length: 14 amino acids. V shed 4 bases and J 7 bases; nucleotides not matched to a gene: 6. Germline values: CDR1 KGHSH, CDR2 LQKENI. The CDR3, as DNA: TGTGCCAGCTCACGACAGGGAGGGACTGAAAAACTGTTTTTT. Its protein is CASSRQGGTEKLFF.